This T cell receptor beta chain was found in a study of patients and donors after allogeneic stem cell transplantation. MiXCR, applied by TCRdb to the RT-PCR reads, yields one record per CDR3 protein. The sample has approximately 200,000 distinct CDR3 sequences, 41% seen once. There are a few counts of this clonotype. The CDR3 has 14 amino acids. Germline V gene sequence: CDR1 LGHNA, CDR2 YSLEER. Trimming took 0 bases from V and 6 from J, leaving 11 bases between them. The sequencing sample was made of blood, either unsorted or a sorted T cell fraction (not recorded which). The source of this sequence is a human donor who was either an allogeneic HSCT recipient or a stem cell or donor lymphocyte infusion donor (not recorded which). It is not recorded whose cells these are; they may come from a transplant donor. The rearrangement joins TRBV4-3 to TRBJ1-2; D is undetermined. The CDR3 loop is CASSQEVRRDGYTF. In DNA, the CDR3 is TGCGCCAGCAGCCAAGAGGTGCGCCGGGATGGCTACACCTTC.